These 12 T cell receptor beta chains share one sample of origin, sequenced in a study of OX40 agonist ivuxolimab in advanced cancers. Using immunoSEQ multiplex PCR, the repertoire was profiled, and TCRdb retains in-frame clones only, with some absent. The table has 37,000 or so clones, about 85% seen once. The input for sequencing was CD4+ or CD8+ T cells sorted from blood, taken in a trial of the OX40 agonist ivuxolimab. The receptors originated from an adult with an advanced solid tumor such as melanoma, head and neck, liver or kidney cancer.

This rearrangement joins TRBV10-1 to TRBJ1-4; unclear D gene. The CDR3 is 13 amino acids. The V end lost 3 bases, the J end lost 8 bases, and 10 bases lay between the germline ends. CDR1 and CDR2 (germline): WNHNN, SYGVQD (reference sequence). The DNA of the CDR3 is TGCGCCAGCAGTGACCTTGGGCCCGAAAAACTGTTTTTT. Encoded protein: CASSDLGPEKLFF.

V and J are TRBV7-2 and TRBJ1-1; D gene ambiguous. Trimming pared 5 bases from V and 6 bases from J, leaving 13 bases between. The CDR3 runs to 13 residues. Germline-derived CDR1 and CDR2 are SGHTA and FQGNSA. The CDR3: CASSPRKLAEAFF. DNA of the CDR3: TGTGCCAGCAGCCCCCGAAAACTTGCTGAAGCTTTCTTT.

This clone came up a few times. J is TRBJ2-5 and V is TRBV9, with 8 positions matching TRBD1. The V gene's germline CDR1 is SGDLS and CDR2 YYNGEE. J lost 4 bases, V lost 4 bases, and 21 bases had no gene match. The CDR3 has 19 residues. The CDR3 coding sequence is TGTGCCAGCAGCACCAAACTAAGACAGGGGCCCAGGTTTCCAGAGACCCAGTACTTC. This sequence encodes CASSTKLRQGPRFPETQYF.

This chain joins TRBV5-4 and TRBJ2-7; TRBD2 might be the D (5 bases). The CDR3 is 16 residues long. CDR1 is SGHNT, CDR2 YYREEE, per germline (reference sequence). V lost 1 base, J lost 0 bases, and 14 bases lay in between. CDR3: CASSLYEGTSSYEQYF. DNA for the CDR3: TGTGCCAGCAGCTTGTATGAGGGAACAAGCTCCTACGAGCAGTACTTC.

CDR3 sequence (DNA): TGTGCCAGCAGCCCTAGCGGGGGGAACTACGAGCAGTACTTC. This encodes CASSPSGGNYEQYF. The J gene is TRBJ2-7, the V gene TRBV5-4; TRBD2 aligns across 11 bases. V shed 4 bases and J 3 bases; nucleotides not matched to a gene: 3. CDR1 is SGHNT, CDR2 YYREEE, per germline (reference sequence). The CDR3 covers 14 residues.

The chain uses TRBV19 and TRBJ2-2; TRBD1 is a possible D gene (5 bases). Germline CDR1 is LNHDA and CDR2 is SQIVND (reference sequence). V lost 10 bases, J lost 3 bases, and 18 bases lay in between. The CDR3 is made up of 15 amino acids. The CDR3 DNA is TGTGCCACCAGACAGCCGGCTTTTGACACCGGGGAGCTGTTTTTT. This gives the protein CATRQPAFDTGELFF. Full variable domain (missing parts from reference TRBV19 and TRBJ2-2): DGGITQSPKYLFRKEGQNVTLSCEQNLNHDAMYWYRQDPGQGLRLIYYSQIVNDFQKGDIAEGYSVSREKKESFPLTVTSAQKNPTAFYLCATRQPAFDTGELFFGEGSRLTVL.

This clone was seen only once. The rearrangement links TRBV7-9 to TRBJ1-6; TRBD1 matches 9 bases. Germline values: CDR1 SEHNR, CDR2 FQNEAQ (reference sequence). This CDR3 spans 14 amino acids. Losses at the gene ends were 3 bases for V and 7 bases for J; bases not matched to a gene: 1. The CDR3 DNA is TGTGCCAGCAGCTTGGACAGGGGAAATTCACCCCTCCACTTT. The encoded protein is CASSLDRGNSPLHF. The entire variable domain, with the rest obtained from reference TRBV7-9 and TRBJ1-6, is as follows: DTGVSQNPRHKITKRGQNVTFRCDPISEHNRLYWYRQTLGQGPEFLTYFQNEAQLEKSRLLSDRFSAERPKGSFSTLEIQRTEQGDSAMYLCASSLDRGNSPLHFGNGTRLTVT.

This chain uses TRBV18 with TRBJ2-7; D is unclear. V was cut by 3 bases and J by 0 bases, with 9 bases left in between. This CDR3 is 14 amino acids long. Germline-derived CDR1 and CDR2 are KGHSH and LQKENI. The chain's CDR3 is CASSPSMGSYEQYF. CDR3 DNA sequence: TGTGCCAGCTCACCCAGCATGGGCTCCTACGAGCAGTACTTC.

The chain has TRBV6-5 and TRBJ2-3; unclear D gene. Germline-derived CDR1 and CDR2 are MNHEY and SVGAGI. CDR3 size: 11 residues. V lost 6 bases and J lost 7, with 8 bases in between. CDR3 bases: TGTGCCAGCAGCTTAGGTCATACGCAGTATTTT. Translating gives CASSLGHTQYF.

The rearrangement uses TRBV7-2 and TRBJ1-2, with a possible D match to TRBD1 (5 bases). Trimming pared 3 bases from V and 4 bases from J, leaving 18 bases between. This CDR3 is built from 16 residues. Germline V gene sequence: CDR1 SGHTA, CDR2 FQGNSA. In nucleotides, the CDR3 is TGTGCCAGCAGCTTCTTGTCGGTTCAGGGACCCTATGGCTACACCTTC. This sequence encodes CASSFLSVQGPYGYTF.

The chain recombines TRBV15 with TRBJ2-1; TRBD2 aligns across 7 bases. V lost 1 base and J lost 8; bases outside the gene matches: 8. Germline CDR1 is LNHNV and CDR2 is YYDKDF (reference sequence). This CDR3 is 15 amino acids long. CDR3 sequence reads: CATSRGFSGVDEQFF. The CDR3 bases are TGTGCCACCAGCAGAGGTTTCAGCGGGGTGGATGAGCAGTTCTTC.

The V gene is TRBV10-3, the J gene TRBJ2-3; 11 positions match TRBD1. Germline trimming cut 11 bases from V and 0 bases from J; bases unmatched to any gene: 19. The CDR3 runs 19 residues. The germline V gene encodes CDR1 ENHRY and CDR2 SYGVKD. CDR3 in DNA: TGTGCCCTCTCAAAAGGACAGGGGGCAAAGGGGTCTAGCACAGATACGCAGTATTTT. As protein: CALSKGQGAKGSSTDTQYF.